Each of the 10 T cell receptor beta chains below was sequenced from the same sample in a study of blood T cell repertoires in COVID-19. Clones were sequenced by immunoSEQ multiplex PCR, and TCRdb holds only the in-frame ones, with some missing. The repertoire holds roughly 39,000 clones, with roughly nine tenths as singletons. The sample comprised peripheral blood. Source of these receptors: a woman of 80 years or more with active COVID-19.

The chain couples TRBV29-1 to TRBJ1-1, with D tentatively TRBD1 (5 bases). V was pared by 4 bases and J by 3 bases, with 18 bases between. From germline, CDR1 is SQVTM and CDR2 ANQGSEA. The CDR3 totals 15 residues. In DNA form, the CDR3 reads TGCAGCGTTGGGAGGGACTCACAAACTGACACTGAAGCTTTCTTT. This codes for CSVGRDSQTDTEAFF.

The chain recombines TRBV12-3 or TRBV12-4 with TRBJ2-7; D is perhaps TRBD2 (6 bases). Trimming stripped 6 bases from V and 2 bases from J, with 11 bases between. The CDR3 loop spans 13 amino acids. Here the CDR3 reads CASREGITYEQYF. CDR3 nucleotide sequence: TGTGCCAGCAGGGAGGGGATTACCTACGAGCAGTACTTC.

This clone was picked up one time. The V call is TRBV24-1, the J call TRBJ2-2; the D is unclear. CDR1 and CDR2 from the germline V gene are KGHDR and SFDVKD. Trimming pared 1 base from V and 0 bases from J, leaving 8 bases between. The CDR3 runs 16 residues. The CDR3 nucleotides read TGTGCCACCAGTGATTTCGGTATAGCGAACACCGGGGAGCTGTTTTTT. Translation gives CATSDFGIANTGELFF.

CDR3 nucleotides: TGTGCCAGCAGCGCTCTAGGACTAGCTGGAGATACGCAGTATTTT. This gives the protein CASSALGLAGDTQYF. The V and J genes are TRBV9 and TRBJ2-3; TRBD2 agrees at 8 bases. CDR3 size: 15 residues. Trimming removed 3 bases from V and 5 bases from J; junction bases left unmatched: 8. The germline V gene encodes CDR1 SGDLS and CDR2 YYNGEE. Combining the CDR3 with reference TRBV9 and TRBJ2-3 gives the whole variable domain DSGVTQTPKHLITATGQRVTLRCSPRSGDLSVYWYQQSLDQGLQFLIQYYNGEERAKGNILERFSAQQFPDLHSELNLSSLELGDSALYFCASSALGLAGDTQYFGPGTRLTVL.

The chain couples TRBV4-3 to TRBJ1-6; D not certain. The V end lost 1 base, the J end lost 10 bases, and 17 bases lay between the germline ends. CDR1 and CDR2 (germline): LGHNA, YSLEER. The CDR3 runs to 16 residues. CDR3 sequence reads: CASSQGMGGIKSPLHF. As DNA, the CDR3 is TGCGCCAGCAGCCAAGGAATGGGAGGAATAAAATCACCCCTCCACTTT.

This chain links TRBV7-9 with TRBJ1-5; the D is unclear. The V and J ends lost 4 bases and 7 bases respectively, with 14 bases between them. There are 14 residues in the CDR3. From germline, CDR1 is SEHNR and CDR2 FQNEAQ (reference sequence). CDR3 sequence reads: CASSSTGGGQPQHF. The DNA for the CDR3 is TGTGCCAGCAGCTCCACCGGCGGAGGGCAGCCCCAGCATTTT.

The chain is built from TRBV5-1 and TRBJ1-2; TRBD1 matches 7 bases. V was clipped by 0 bases and J by 7 bases; unmatched bases: 3. Looked up from germline, CDR1 is SGHRS and CDR2 is YFSETQ. The CDR3 contains 13 residues. The CDR3 nucleotides are TGCGCCAGCAGCTTGGACAGGGGTGGTGGCTACACCTTC. Translating gives CASSLDRGGGYTF.

By share, this clone ranks as medium-sized. The V and J genes are TRBV10-1 and TRBJ1-2, with TRBD1 as a possible D gene (5 bases). Germline V CDR1 and CDR2: WNHNN, SYGVQD (reference sequence). The CDR3 is made up of 14 amino acids. Trimming removed 0 bases from V and 2 bases from J, with 7 bases in between. The CDR3 region has the DNA TGCGCCAGCAGTGAGTCCGGACAAAACTATGGCTACACCTTC. Its translation is CASSESGQNYGYTF.

This clone was observed a few times. CDR3 region: CASSGRQGVSSEAFF. Written as DNA, the CDR3 is TGTGCCAGCAGCGGACGACAGGGGGTTTCATCTGAAGCTTTCTTT. The chain uses TRBV11-2 and TRBJ1-1; 9 bases align to TRBD1. Germline V gene data show CDR1 as SGHAT and CDR2 as FQNNGV. CDR3 length: 15 residues. V was pared by 5 bases and J by 6 bases, with 10 bases of the junction left unmatched.

The chain joins TRBV7-9 to TRBJ2-3; 9 bases line up with TRBD2. The CDR3 length is 16 residues. The germline CDR1 and CDR2 sequences are SEHNR and FQNEAQ (reference sequence). V dropped 5 bases and J dropped 1; count of bases not matched to a gene: 7. CDR3 sequence reads: CASSPLAGRRTDTQYF. In DNA, the CDR3 is TGTGCCAGCAGCCCGCTAGCGGGGAGACGCACAGATACGCAGTATTTT.